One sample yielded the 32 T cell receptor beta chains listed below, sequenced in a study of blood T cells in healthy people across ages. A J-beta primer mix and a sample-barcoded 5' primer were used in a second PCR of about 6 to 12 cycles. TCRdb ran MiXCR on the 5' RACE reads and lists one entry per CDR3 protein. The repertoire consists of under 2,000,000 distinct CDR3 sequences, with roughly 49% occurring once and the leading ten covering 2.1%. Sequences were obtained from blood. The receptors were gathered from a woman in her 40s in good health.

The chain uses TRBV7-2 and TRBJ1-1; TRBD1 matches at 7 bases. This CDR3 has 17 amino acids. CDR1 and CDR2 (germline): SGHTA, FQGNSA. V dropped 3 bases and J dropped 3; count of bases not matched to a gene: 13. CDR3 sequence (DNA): TGTGCCAGCAGCTTTCGACTAGTCAACAGGGGACACACTGAAGCTTTCTTT. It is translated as CASSFRLVNRGHTEAFF.

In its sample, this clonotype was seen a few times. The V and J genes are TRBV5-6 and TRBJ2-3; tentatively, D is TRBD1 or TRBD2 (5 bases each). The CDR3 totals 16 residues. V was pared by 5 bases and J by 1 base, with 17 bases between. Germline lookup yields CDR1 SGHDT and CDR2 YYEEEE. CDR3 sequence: CASRWLRDGGTDTQYF. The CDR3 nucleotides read TGTGCCAGCAGGTGGCTCCGGGACGGCGGCACAGATACGCAGTATTTT.

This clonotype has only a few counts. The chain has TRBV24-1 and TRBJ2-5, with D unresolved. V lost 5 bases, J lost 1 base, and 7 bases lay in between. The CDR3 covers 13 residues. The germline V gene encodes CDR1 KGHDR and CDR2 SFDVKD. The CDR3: CATSGGIQETQYF. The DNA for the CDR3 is TGTGCCACCAGTGGTGGGATCCAAGAGACCCAGTACTTC.

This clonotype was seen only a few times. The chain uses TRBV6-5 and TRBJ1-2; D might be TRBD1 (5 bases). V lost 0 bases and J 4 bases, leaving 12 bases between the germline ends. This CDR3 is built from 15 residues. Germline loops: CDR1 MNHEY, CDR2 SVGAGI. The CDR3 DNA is TGTGCCAGCAGTTACTCGTCCAGGACACTCTATGGCTACACCTTC. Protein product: CASSYSSRTLYGYTF.

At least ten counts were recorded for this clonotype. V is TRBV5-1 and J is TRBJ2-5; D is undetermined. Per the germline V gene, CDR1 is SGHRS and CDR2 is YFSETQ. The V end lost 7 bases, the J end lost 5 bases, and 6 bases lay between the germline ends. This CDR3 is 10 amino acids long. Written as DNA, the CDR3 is TGCGCCAGCCTGGGGGAGACCCAGTACTTC. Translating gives CASLGETQYF.

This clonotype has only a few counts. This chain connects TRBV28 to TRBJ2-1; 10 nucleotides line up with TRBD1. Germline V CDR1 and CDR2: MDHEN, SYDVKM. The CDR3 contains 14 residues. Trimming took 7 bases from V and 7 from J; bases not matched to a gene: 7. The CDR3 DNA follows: TGTGCCAGCACCTCCGGACAGGGGGGGAATGAGCAGTTCTTC. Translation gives CASTSGQGGNEQFF.

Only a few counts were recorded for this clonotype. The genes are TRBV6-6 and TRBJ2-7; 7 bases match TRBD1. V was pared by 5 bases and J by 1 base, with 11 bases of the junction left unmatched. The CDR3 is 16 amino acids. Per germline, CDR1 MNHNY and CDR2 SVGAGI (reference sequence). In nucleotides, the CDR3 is TGTGCCAGCAGTCCGAACCCGGGACAGCATTCCTACGAGCAGTACTTC. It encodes CASSPNPGQHSYEQYF.

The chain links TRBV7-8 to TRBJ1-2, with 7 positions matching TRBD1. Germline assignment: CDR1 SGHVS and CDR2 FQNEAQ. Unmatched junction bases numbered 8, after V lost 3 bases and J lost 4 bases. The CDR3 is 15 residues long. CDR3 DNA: TGTGCCAGCAGCTTTTACAGGGGCGGTGGCTATGGCTACACCTTC. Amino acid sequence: CASSFYRGGGYGYTF. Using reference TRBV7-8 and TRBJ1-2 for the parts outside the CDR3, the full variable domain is GAGVSQSPRYKVAKRGQDVALRCDPISGHVSLFWYQQALGQGPEFLTYFQNEAQLDKSGLPSDRFFAERPEGSVSTLKIQRTQQEDSAVYLCASSFYRGGGYGYTFGSGTRLTVV.

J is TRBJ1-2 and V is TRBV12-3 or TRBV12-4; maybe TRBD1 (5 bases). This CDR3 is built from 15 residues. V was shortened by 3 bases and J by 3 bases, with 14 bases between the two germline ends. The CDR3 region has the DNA TGTGCCAGCAGTTTTCAACGAGGGGTGCACTATGGCTACACCTTC. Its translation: CASSFQRGVHYGYTF.

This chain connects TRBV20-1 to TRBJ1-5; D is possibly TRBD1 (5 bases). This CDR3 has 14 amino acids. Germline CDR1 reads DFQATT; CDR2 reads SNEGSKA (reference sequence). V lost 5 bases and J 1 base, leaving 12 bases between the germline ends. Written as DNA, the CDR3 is TGCAGTGCTCCTCTCGGGGGAAGCAATCAGCCCCAGCATTTT. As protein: CSAPLGGSNQPQHF.

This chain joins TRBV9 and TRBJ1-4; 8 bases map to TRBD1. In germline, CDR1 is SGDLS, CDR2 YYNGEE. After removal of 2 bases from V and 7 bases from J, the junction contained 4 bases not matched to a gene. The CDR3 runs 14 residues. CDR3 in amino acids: CASSVTGGGEKLFF. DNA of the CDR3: TGTGCCAGCAGCGTTACAGGGGGGGGTGAAAAACTGTTTTTT.

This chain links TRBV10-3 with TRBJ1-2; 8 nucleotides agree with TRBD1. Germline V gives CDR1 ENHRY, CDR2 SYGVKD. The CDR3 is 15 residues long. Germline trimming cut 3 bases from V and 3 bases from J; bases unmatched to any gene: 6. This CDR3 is CAISDVGTGDYGYTF. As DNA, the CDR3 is TGTGCCATCAGTGATGTTGGGACAGGCGACTATGGCTACACCTTC.

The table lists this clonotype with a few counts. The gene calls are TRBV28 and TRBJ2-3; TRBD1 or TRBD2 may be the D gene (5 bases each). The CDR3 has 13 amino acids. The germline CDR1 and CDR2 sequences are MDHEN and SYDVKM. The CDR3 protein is CAVSRGSTDTQYF. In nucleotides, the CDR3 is TGTGCGGTGAGCCGGGGCAGCACAGATACGCAGTATTTT.

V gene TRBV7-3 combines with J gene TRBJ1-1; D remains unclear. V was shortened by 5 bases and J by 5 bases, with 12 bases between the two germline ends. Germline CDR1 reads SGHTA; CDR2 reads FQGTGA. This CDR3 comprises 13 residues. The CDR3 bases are TGTGCCAGCAGCCCCCGTTCGACAACTGAAGCTTTCTTT. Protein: CASSPRSTTEAFF.

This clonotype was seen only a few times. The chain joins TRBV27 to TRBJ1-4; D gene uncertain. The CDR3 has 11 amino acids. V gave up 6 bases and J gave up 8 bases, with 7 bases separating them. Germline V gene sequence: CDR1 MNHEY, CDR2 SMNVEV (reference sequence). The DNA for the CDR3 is TGTGCCAGCAGCGATTTGGAAAAACTGTTTTTT. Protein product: CASSDLEKLFF.

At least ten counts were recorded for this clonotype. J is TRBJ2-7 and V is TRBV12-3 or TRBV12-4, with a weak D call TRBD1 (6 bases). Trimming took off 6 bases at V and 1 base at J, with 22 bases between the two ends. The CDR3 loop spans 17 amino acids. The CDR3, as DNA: TGTGCCAGCAGCTCGGGACATCCCTCGTCGGGTTCCTACGAGCAGTACTTC. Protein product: CASSSGHPSSGSYEQYF.

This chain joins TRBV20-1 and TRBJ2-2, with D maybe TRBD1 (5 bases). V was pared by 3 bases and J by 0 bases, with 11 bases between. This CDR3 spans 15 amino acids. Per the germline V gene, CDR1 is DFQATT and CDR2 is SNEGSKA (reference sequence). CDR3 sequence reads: CSARNRPSNTGELFF. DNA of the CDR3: TGCAGTGCTAGGAACAGGCCTTCGAACACCGGGGAGCTGTTTTTT.

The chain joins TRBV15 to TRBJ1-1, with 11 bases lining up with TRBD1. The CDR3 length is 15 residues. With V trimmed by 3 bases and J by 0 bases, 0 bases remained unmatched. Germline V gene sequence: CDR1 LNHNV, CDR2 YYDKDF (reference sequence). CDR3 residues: CATSRDRGLNTEAFF. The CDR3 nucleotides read TGTGCCACCAGCAGGGACAGGGGGCTGAACACTGAAGCTTTCTTT.

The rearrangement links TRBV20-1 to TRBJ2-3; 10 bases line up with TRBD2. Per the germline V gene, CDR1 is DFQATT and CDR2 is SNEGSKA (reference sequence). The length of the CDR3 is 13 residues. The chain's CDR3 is CSQREGTTDTQYF. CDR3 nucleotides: TGCAGCCAGCGGGAGGGTACCACAGATACGCAGTATTTT.

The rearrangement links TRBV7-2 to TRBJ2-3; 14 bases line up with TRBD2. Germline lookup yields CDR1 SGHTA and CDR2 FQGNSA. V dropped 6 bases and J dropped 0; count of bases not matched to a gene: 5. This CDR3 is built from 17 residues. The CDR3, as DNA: TGTGCCAGCAGAGGACTAGCGGGGGGCGCTAGCACAGATACGCAGTATTTT. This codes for CASRGLAGGASTDTQYF.

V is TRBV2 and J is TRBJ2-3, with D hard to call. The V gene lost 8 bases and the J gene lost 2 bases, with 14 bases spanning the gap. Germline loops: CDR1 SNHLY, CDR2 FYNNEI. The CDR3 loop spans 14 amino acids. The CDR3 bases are TGTGCCAGCCGCCAGGCGGAAAACACAGATACGCAGTATTTT. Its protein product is CASRQAENTDTQYF.

CDR3 sequence (DNA): TGCAGCGTTGTCGGGGTTAAGGTCAATGAGCAGTTCTTC. This sequence encodes CSVVGVKVNEQFF. The chain has TRBV29-1 and TRBJ2-1; D is possibly TRBD2 (5 bases). The CDR3 is made up of 13 amino acids. Trimming shortened V by 4 bases and J by 6 bases, and 13 bases separated the two germline ends. The germline gives CDR1 SQVTM, CDR2 ANQGSEA.

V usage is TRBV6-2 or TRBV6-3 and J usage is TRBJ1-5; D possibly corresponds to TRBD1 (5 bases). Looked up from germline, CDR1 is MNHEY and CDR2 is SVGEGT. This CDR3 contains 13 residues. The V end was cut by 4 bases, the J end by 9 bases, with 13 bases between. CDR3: CASSSVHQGPQHF. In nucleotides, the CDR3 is TGTGCCAGCAGTTCGGTCCATCAGGGGCCCCAGCATTTT.

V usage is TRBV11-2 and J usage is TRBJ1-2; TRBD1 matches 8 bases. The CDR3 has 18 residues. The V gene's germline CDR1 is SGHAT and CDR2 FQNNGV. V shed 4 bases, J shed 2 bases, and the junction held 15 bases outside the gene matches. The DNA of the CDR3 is TGTGCCAGCAGCTCGATCCGGGACAGGACCACAAAAAACTATGGCTACACCTTC. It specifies CASSSIRDRTTKNYGYTF.

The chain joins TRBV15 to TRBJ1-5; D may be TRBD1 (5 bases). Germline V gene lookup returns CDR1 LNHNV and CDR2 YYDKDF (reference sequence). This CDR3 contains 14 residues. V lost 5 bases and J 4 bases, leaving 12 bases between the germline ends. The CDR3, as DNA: TGTGCCACCAGCGACGGACGGGGGAATCAGCCCCAGCATTTT. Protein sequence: CATSDGRGNQPQHF.

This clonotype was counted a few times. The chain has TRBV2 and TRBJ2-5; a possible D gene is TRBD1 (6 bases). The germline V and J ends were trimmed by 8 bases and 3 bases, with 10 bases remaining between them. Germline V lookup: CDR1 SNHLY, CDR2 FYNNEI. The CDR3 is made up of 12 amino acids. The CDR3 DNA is TGTGCCAGCGCAGGGGTTAAAGAGACCCAGTACTTC. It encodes CASAGVKETQYF.

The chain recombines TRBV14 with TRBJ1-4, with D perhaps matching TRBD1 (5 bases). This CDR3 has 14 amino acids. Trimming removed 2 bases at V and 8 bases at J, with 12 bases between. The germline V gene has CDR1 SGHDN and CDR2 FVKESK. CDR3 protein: CASSQTGRGEKLFF. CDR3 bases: TGTGCCAGCAGCCAAACAGGACGGGGGGAAAAACTGTTTTTT.

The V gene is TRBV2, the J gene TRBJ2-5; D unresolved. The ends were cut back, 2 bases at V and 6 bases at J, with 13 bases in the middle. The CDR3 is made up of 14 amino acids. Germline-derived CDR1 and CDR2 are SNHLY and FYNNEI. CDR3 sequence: CASSELRARKTQYF. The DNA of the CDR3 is TGTGCCAGCAGTGAATTACGAGCGAGGAAGACCCAGTACTTC.

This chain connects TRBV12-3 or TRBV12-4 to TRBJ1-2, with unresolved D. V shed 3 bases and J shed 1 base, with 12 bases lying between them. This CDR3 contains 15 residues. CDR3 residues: CASSFSEGGNYGYTF. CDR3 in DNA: TGTGCCAGCAGTTTTTCGGAGGGCGGTAACTATGGCTACACCTTC.

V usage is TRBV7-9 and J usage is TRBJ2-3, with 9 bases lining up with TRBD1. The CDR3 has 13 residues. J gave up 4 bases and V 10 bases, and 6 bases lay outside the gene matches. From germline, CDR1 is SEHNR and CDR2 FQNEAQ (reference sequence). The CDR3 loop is CATGTGSADTQYF. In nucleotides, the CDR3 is TGTGCCACCGGGACAGGGTCAGCAGATACGCAGTATTTT. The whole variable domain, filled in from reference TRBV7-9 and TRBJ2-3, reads DTGVSQNPRHKITKRGQNVTFRCDPISEHNRLYWYRQTLGQGPEFLTYFQNEAQLEKSRLLSDRFSAERPKGSFSTLEIQRTEQGDSAMYLCATGTGSADTQYFGPGTRLTVL.

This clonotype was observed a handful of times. CDR3 bases: TGCAGTGCTAGAGATCAAGGGGGACCCACAGATACGCAGTATTTT. Protein: CSARDQGGPTDTQYF. The chain carries TRBV20-1 and TRBJ2-3; possible D gene TRBD1, 6 bases. The length of the CDR3 is 15 residues. Trimming shortened V by 0 bases and J by 2 bases, and 12 bases separated the two germline ends. CDR1 and CDR2 (germline): DFQATT, SNEGSKA (reference sequence).

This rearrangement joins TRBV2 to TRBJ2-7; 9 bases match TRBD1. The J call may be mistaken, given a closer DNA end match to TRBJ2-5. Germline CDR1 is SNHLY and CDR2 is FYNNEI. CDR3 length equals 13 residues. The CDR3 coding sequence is TGTGCCAGCATTCGGGACAGGGCGGAGACCCAGTACTTC. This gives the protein CASIRDRAETQYF.